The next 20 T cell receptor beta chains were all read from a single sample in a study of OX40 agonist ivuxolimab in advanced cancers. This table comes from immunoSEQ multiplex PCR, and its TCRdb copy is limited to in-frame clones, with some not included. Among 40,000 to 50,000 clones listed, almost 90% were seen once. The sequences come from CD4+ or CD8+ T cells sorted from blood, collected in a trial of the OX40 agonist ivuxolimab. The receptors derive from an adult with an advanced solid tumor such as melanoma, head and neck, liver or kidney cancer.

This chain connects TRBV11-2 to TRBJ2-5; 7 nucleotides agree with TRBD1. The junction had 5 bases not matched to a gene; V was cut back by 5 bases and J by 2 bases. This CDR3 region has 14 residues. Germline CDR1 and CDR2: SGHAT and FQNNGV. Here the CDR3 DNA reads TGTGCCAGCAGCATGGGACAGCCTCAAGAGACCCAGTACTTC. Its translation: CASSMGQPQETQYF.

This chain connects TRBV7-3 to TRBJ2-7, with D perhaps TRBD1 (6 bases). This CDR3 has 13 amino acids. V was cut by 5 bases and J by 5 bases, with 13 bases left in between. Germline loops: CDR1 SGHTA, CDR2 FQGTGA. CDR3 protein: CASSQKRDNEQYF. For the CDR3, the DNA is TGTGCCAGCAGCCAGAAGAGGGACAACGAGCAGTACTTC. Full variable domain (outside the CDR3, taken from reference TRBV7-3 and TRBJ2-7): GAGVSQTPSNKVTEKGKYVELRCDPISGHTALYWYRQSLGQGPEFLIYFQGTGAADDSGLPNDRFFAVRPEGSVSTLKIQRTERGDSAVYLCASSQKRDNEQYFGPGTRLTVT.

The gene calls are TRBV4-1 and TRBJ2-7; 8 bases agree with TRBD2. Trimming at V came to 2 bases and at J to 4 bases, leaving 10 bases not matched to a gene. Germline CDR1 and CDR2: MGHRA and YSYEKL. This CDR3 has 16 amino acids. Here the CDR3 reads CASSQSPRAGGYEQYF. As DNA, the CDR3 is TGCGCCAGCAGCCAAAGCCCGAGGGCGGGAGGTTACGAGCAGTACTTC.

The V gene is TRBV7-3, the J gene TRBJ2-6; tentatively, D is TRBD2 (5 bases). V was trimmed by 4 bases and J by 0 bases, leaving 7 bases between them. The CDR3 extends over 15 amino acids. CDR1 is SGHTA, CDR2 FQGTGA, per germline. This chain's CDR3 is CASSSRDSGANVLTF. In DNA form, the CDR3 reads TGTGCCAGCAGCTCCCGGGACTCTGGGGCCAACGTCCTGACTTTC.

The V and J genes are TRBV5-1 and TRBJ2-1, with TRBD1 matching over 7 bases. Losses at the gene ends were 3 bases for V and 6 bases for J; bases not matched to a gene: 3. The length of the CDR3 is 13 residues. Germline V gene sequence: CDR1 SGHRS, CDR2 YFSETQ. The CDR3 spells CASSSGQTNEQFF. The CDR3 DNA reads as TGCGCCAGCAGCTCGGGACAGACCAATGAGCAGTTCTTC.

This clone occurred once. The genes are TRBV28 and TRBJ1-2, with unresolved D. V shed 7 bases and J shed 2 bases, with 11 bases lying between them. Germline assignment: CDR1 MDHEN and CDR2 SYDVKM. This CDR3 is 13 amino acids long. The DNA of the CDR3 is TGTGCCAGCACCCCGAGGCAGAACTATGGCTACACCTTC. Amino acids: CASTPRQNYGYTF.

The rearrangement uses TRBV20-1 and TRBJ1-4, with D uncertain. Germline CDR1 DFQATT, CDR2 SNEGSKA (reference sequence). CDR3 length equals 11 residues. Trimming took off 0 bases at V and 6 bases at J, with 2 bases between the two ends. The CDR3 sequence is CSARDDEKLFF. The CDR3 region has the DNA TGCAGTGCTAGAGATGATGAAAAACTGTTTTTT.

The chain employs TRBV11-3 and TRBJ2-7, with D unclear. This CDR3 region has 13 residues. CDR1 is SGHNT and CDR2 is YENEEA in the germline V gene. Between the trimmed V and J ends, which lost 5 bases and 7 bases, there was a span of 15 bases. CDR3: CASSPGYPSEQYF. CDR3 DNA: TGTGCCAGCAGCCCCGGGTATCCTAGTGAGCAGTACTTC. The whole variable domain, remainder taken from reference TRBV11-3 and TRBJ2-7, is EAGVVQSPRYKIIEKKQPVAFWCNPISGHNTLYWYLQNLGQGPELLIRYENEEAVDDSQLPKDRFSAERLKGVDSTLKIQPAELGDSAVYLCASSPGYPSEQYFGPGTRLTVT.

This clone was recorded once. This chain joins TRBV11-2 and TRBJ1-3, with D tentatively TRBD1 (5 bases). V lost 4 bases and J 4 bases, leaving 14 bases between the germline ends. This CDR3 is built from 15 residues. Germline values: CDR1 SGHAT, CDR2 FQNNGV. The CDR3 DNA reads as TGTGCCAGCAGCTGGTCGGGGGGAAGAGGAAACACCATATATTTT. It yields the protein CASSWSGGRGNTIYF.

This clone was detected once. CDR3 sequence reads: CASSLGTGSNQPQHF. The CDR3 DNA reads as TGTGCCAGCAGCCTAGGGACGGGTAGCAATCAGCCCCAGCATTTT. This rearrangement joins TRBV5-5 to TRBJ1-5; D may be TRBD1 (5 bases). The CDR3 has 15 amino acids. Trimming cost V 4 bases and J 0 bases, with 11 bases left between them. Germline V gives CDR1 SGHKS, CDR2 YYEKEE (reference sequence).

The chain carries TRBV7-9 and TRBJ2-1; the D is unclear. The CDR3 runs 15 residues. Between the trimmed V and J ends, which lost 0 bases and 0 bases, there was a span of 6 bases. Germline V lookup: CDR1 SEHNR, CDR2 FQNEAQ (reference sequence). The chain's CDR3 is CASSLAGSSYNEQFF. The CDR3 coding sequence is TGTGCCAGCAGCTTAGCGGGAAGCTCCTACAATGAGCAGTTCTTC.

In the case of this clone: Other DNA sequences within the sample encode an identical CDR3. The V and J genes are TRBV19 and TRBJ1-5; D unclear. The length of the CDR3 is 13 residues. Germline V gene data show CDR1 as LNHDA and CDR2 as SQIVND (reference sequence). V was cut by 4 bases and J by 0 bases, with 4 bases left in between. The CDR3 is CASSRGSNQPQHF. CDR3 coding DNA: TGTGCCAGTAGTAGGGGTAGCAATCAGCCCCAGCATTTT.

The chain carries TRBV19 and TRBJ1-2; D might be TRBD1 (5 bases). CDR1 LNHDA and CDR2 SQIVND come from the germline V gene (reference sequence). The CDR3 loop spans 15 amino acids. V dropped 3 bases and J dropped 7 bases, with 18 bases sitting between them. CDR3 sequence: CASSIRDPRGGGYTF. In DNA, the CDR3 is TGTGCCAGTAGTATCCGGGACCCTCGAGGTGGTGGCTACACCTTC.

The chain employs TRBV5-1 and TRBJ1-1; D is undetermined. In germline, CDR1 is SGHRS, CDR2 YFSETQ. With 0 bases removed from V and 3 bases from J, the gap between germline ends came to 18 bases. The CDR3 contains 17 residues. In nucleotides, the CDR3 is TGCGCCAGCAGCTTGGTAGCAGACGCCAGCAAGGACACTGAAGCTTTCTTT. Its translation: CASSLVADASKDTEAFF.

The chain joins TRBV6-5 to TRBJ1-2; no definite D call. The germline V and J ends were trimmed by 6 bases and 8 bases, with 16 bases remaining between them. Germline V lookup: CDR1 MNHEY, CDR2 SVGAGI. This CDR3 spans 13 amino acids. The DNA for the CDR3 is TGTGCCAGCAGAAAAGACGGAACTATGGGCTACACCTTC. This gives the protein CASRKDGTMGYTF.

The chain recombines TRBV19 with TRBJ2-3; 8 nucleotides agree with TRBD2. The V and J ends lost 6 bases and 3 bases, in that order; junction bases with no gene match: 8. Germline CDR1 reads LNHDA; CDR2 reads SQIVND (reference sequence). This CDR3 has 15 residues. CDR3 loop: CASSHAGTRTDTQYF. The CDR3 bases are TGTGCCAGTAGCCACGCCGGGACTAGAACAGATACGCAGTATTTT. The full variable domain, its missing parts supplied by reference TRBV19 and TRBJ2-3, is DGGITQSPKYLFRKEGQNVTLSCEQNLNHDAMYWYRQDPGQGLRLIYYSQIVNDFQKGDIAEGYSVSREKKESFPLTVTSAQKNPTAFYLCASSHAGTRTDTQYFGPGTRLTVL.

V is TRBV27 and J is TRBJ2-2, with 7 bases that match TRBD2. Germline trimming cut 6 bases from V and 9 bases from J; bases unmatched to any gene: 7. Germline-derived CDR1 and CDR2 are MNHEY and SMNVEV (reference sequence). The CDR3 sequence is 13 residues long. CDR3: CASSSGRVRELFF. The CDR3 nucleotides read TGTGCCAGCAGCTCAGGGAGGGTAAGGGAGCTGTTTTTT.

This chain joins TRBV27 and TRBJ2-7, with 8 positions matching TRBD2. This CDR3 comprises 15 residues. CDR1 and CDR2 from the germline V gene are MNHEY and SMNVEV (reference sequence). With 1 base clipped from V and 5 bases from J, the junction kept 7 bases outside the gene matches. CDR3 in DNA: TGTGCCAGCAGTTTATTCAGCGGGAGAGATAACGAGCAGTACTTC. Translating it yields CASSLFSGRDNEQYF.

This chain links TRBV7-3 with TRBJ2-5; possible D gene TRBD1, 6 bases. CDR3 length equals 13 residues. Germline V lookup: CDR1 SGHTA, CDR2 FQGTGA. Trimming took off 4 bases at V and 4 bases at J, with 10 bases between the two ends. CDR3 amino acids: CASSSGQRETQYF. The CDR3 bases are TGTGCCAGCAGCTCCGGACAGCGAGAGACCCAGTACTTC.

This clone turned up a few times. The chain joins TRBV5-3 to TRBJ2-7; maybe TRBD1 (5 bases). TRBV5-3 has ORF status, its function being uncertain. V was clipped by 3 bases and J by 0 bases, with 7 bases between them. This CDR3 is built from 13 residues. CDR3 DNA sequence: TGTGCCAGAAGCTATGACAGCTCCTACGAGCAGTACTTC. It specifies CARSYDSSYEQYF.